This T cell receptor (beta chain) was captured in a study of CD8+CD57+ T cells in acquired aplastic anemia. CDR3 and TCR beta VDJ profiling relied on genomic DNA as the template. One entry per CDR3 protein results from TCRdb running MiXCR on the reads. The table shows 150,000 to 200,000 distinct CDR3 sequences, with 55% to 75% occurring only once. V was clipped by 3 bases and J by 0 bases; unmatched bases: 9. Per the germline V gene, CDR1 is LGHNA and CDR2 is YSLEER. The CDR3 length is 17 residues. Sample: sorted CD4+, CD8+, or CD8+CD57+ T cells (not recorded which) from PBMCs. The clonotype comes from a human donor in good health. The chain combines TRBV4-3 with TRBJ2-7; 9 positions agree with TRBD1. CDR3 bases: TGCGCCAGCAGCCAGGGGCAAACAGGGGGCCGCTCCTACGAGCAGTACTTC. It yields the protein CASSQGQTGGRSYEQYF.